This entry is about one T cell receptor (beta chain). Profiling relied on immunoSEQ multiplex PCR, and the TCRdb table lists in-frame clones only, not all of them. Of around 10,000 clones listed, roughly 80% are singletons. The data originate from a study of T cell repertoires in ileal Crohn's disease. Study in general: Surgery for a complication: stricturing in 61%, penetrating in about 39%.

The CDR3 is made up of 12 amino acids. CDR1 MNHEY and CDR2 SMNVEV come from the germline V gene (reference sequence). Trimming took off 10 bases at V and 2 bases at J, with 10 bases between the two ends. Time point reported: neoterminal ileum biopsy at postoperative endoscopy, about 6 months after surgery. Patients were adults with ileal or ileocolonic Crohn's disease needing resection. The clonotype originates from an adult with Crohn's disease. The chain uses TRBV27 and TRBJ2-3; the D is unclear. The sequencing sample was made of ileal tissue. CDR3 bases: TGTGCCACCTTGGGCCCCACAGATACGCAGTATTTT. Amino acids: CATLGPTDTQYF.